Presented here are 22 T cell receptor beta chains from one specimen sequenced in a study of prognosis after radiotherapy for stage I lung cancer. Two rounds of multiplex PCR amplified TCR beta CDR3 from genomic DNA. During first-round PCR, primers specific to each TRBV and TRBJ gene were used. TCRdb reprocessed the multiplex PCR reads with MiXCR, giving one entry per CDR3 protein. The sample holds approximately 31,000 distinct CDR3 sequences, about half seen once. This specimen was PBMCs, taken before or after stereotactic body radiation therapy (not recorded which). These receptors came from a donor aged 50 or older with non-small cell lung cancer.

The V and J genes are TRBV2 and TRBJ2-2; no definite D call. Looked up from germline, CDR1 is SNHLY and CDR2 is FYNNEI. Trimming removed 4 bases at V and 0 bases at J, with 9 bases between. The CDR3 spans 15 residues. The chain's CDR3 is CASSVGSANTGELFF. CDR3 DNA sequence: TGTGCCAGCAGTGTCGGGTCCGCGAACACCGGGGAGCTGTTTTTT.

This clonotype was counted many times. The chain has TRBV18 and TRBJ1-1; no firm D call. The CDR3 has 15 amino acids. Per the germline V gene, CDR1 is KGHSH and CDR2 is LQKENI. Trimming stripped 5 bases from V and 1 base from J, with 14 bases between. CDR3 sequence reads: CASSLSGFGNTEAFF. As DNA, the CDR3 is TGTGCCAGCTCATTAAGCGGTTTTGGGAACACTGAAGCTTTCTTT.

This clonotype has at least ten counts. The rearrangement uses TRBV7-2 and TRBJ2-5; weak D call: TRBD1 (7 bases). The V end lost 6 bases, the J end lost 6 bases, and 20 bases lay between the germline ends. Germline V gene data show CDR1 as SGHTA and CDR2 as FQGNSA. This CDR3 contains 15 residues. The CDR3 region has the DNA TGTGCCAGCAGTCAGAGCGCGGGGACAGCGAAGACCCAGTACTTC. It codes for CASSQSAGTAKTQYF.

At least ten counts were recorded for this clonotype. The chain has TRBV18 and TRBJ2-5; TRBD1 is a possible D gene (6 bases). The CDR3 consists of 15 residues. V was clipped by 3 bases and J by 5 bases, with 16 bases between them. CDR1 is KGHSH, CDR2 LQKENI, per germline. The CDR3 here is CASSPYRDGAETQYF. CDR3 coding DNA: TGTGCCAGCTCACCTTACAGGGATGGAGCCGAGACCCAGTACTTC.

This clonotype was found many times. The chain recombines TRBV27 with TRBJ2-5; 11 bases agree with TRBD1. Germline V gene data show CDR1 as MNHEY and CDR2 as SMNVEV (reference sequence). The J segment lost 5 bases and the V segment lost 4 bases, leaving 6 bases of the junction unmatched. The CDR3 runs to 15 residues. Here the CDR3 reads CASSSGTGGAETQYF. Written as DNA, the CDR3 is TGTGCCAGCAGTTCCGGGACAGGGGGTGCGGAGACCCAGTACTTC.

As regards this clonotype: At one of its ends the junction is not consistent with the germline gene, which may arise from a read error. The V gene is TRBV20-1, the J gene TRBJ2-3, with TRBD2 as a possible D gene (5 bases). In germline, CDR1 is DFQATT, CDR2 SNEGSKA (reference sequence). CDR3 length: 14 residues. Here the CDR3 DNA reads TGCAGTGCCCTACTCCGAGGGTACACATATACGCAGTATTTT. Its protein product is CSALLRGYTYTQYF.

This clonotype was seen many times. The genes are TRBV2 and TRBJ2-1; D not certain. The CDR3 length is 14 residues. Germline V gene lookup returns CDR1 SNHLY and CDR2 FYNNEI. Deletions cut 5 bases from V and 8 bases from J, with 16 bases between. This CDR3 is CASSTYGPYDEQFF. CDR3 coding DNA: TGTGCCAGCAGTACATACGGGCCGTACGATGAGCAGTTCTTC.

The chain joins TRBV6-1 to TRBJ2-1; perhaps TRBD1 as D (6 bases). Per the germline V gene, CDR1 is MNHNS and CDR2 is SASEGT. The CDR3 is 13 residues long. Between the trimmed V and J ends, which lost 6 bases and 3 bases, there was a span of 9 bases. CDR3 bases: TGTGCCAGCAGACAGGGCAACTACAATGAGCAGTTCTTC. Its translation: CASRQGNYNEQFF.

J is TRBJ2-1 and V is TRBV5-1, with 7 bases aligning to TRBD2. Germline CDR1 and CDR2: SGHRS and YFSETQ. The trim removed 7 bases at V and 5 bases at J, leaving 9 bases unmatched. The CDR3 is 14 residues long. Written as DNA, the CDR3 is TGCGCCAGCGCGAAGCAGGGAGGGGACAATGAGCAGTTCTTC. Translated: CASAKQGGDNEQFF.

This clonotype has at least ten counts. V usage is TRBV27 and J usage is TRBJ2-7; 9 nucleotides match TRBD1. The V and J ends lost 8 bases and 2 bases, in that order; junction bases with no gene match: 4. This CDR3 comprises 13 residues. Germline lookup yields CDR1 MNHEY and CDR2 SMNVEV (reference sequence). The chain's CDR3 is CASARDRAYEQYF. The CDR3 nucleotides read TGTGCCAGCGCCAGGGACAGGGCCTACGAGCAGTACTTC.

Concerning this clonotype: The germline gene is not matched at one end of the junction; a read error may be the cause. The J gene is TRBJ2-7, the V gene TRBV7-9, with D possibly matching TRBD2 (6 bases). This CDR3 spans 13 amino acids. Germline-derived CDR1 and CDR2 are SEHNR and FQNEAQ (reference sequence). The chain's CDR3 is CASSLDGGYEQYF. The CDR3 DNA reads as TGTGCTAGCAGTCTGGACGGGGGCTACGAGCAGTACTTC.

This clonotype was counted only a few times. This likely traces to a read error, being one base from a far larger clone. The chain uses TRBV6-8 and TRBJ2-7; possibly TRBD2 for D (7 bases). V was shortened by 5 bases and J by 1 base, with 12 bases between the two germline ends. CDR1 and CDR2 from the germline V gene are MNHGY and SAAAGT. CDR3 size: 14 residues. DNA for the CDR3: TGTGCCAGCAGTAGGGGGGGCGATTCCTACGAGCAGTACTTC. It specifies CASSRGGDSYEQYF.

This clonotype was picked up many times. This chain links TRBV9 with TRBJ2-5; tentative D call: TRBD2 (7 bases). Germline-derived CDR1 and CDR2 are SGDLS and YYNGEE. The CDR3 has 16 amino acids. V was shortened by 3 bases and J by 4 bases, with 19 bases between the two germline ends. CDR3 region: CASSAAPGLQGETQYF. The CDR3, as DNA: TGTGCCAGCAGCGCGGCCCCGGGACTACAGGGAGAGACCCAGTACTTC.

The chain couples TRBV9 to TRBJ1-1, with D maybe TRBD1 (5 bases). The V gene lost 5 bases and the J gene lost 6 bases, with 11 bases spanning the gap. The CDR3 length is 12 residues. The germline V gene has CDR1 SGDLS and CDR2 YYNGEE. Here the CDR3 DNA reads TGTGCCAGCAGTTCAGGGTCCCCTGAAGCTTTCTTT. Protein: CASSSGSPEAFF.

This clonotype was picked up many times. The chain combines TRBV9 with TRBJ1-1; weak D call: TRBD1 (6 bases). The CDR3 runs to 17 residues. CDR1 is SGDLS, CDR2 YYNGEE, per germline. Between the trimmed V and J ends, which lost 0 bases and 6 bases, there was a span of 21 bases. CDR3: CASSVALDAGEASEAFF. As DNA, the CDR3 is TGTGCCAGCAGCGTAGCTTTAGACGCAGGGGAGGCTTCTGAAGCTTTCTTT.

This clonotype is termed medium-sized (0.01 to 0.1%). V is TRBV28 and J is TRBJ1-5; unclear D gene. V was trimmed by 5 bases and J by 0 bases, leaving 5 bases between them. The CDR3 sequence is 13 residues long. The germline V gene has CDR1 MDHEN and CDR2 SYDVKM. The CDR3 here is CASSLDSNQPQHF. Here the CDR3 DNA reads TGTGCCAGCAGTCTGGATAGCAATCAGCCCCAGCATTTT. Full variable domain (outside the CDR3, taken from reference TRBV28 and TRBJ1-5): DVKVTQSSRYLVKRTGEKVFLECVQDMDHENMFWYRQDPGLGLRLIYFSYDVKMKEKGDIPEGYSVSREKKERFSLILESASTNQTSMYLCASSLDSNQPQHFGDGTRLSIL.

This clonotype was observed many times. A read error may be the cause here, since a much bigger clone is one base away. CDR3 residues: CASSYSGSRHF. CDR3 coding DNA: TGTGCCAGCAGTTACTCCGGGAGTAGGCATTTT. The chain carries TRBV6-2 or TRBV6-3 and TRBJ1-5; D ambiguous. The length of the CDR3 is 11 residues. V was pared by 0 bases and J by 15 bases, with 9 bases between. Germline V gives CDR1 MNHEY, CDR2 SVGEGT.

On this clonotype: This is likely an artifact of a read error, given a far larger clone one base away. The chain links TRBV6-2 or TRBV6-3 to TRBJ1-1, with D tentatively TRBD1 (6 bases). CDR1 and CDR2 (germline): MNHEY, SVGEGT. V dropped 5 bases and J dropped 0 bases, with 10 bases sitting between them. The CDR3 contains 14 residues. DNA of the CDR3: TGTGCCAGCAGTGCAGGGGTGTTGAACACTGAAGCTTTCTTT. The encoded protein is CASSAGVLNTEAFF.

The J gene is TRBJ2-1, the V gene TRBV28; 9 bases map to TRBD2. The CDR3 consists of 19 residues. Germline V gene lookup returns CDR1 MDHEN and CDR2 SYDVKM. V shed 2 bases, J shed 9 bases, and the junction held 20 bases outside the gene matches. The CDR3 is CASSLRGLAGRGGLSEQFF. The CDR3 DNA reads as TGTGCCAGCAGTTTACGGGGACTAGCTGGACGTGGGGGCCTGAGTGAGCAGTTCTTC. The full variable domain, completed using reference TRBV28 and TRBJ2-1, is DVKVTQSSRYLVKRTGEKVFLECVQDMDHENMFWYRQDPGLGLRLIYFSYDVKMKEKGDIPEGYSVSREKKERFSLILESASTNQTSMYLCASSLRGLAGRGGLSEQFFGPGTRLTVL.

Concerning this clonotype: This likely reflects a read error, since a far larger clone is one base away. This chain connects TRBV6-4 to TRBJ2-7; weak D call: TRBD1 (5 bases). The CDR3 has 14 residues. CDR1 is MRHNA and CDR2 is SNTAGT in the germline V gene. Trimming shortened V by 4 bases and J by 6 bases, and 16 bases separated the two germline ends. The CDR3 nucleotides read TGTGCCAGCAGTGTGTTTGGGGCTACCTGCGAGCAGTACTTC. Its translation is CASSVFGATCEQYF.

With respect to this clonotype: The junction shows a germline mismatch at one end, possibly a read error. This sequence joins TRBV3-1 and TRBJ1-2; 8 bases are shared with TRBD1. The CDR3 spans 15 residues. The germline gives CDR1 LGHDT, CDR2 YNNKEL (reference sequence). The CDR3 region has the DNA TGTGCCAGCAGCCAAAAAGGCGGGACAGGCTATGGGTACACCTTC. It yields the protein CASSQKGGTGYGYTF.

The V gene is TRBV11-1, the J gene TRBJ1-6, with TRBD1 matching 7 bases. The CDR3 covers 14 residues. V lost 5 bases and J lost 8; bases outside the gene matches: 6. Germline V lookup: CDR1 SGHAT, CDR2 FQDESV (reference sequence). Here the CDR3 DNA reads TGTGCCAGCAGCCTCCAGGGGGTGTATTCACCCCTCCACTTT. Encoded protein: CASSLQGVYSPLHF.